The sequence of this T cell receptor beta chain was determined in a study of blood T cell repertoires in COVID-19. The overall study: Sources were T cells, B-cell-depleted T cells, or PBMCs; the material itself was cDNA or gDNA.

Methods used by the authors: Quantification of nucleated cells was approximated via reference gene primer amplification. Libraries were prepared by immunoSEQ multiplex PCR; TCRdb keeps only in-frame clonotypes and omits some of them. V and J calls and clone size are as listed in that table; D and trimming were resolved from the DNA. The repertoire holds approximately 300,000 clones, with around 89% as singletons. Recruitment covered about 25 US areas and drew participants whose ages spanned roughly 18 to 100 years. Participant reports of clinical history set cohort assignment. There are 18 residues in the CDR3. CDR1 is MDHEN and CDR2 is SYDVKM in the germline V gene. V trimming: 4 bases; J trimming: 5 bases; junction bases outside the gene matches: 14.

V usage is TRBV28 and J usage is TRBJ2-2; 9 bases line up with TRBD2. Material for sequencing was PBMCs or T cells enriched from blood (not recorded which). The clonotype was recovered from a woman younger than 35 with acute COVID-19. The CDR3 here is CASSSLSLLAGRTGELFF. The CDR3 DNA reads as TGTGCCAGCAGTTCCCTTTCCCTTCTAGCGGGGAGAACCGGGGAGCTGTTTTTT.